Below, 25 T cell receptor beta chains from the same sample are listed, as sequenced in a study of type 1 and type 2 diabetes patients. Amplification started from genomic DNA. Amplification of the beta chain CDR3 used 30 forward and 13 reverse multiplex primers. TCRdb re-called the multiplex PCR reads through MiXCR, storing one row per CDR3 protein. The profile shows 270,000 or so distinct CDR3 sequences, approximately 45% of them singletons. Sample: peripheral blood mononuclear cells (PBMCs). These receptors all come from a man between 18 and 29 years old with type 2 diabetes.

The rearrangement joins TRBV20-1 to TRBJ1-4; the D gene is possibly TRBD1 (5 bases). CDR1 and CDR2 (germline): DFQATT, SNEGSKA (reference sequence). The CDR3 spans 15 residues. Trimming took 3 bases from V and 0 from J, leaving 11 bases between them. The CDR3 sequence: CSASPWGATNEKLFF. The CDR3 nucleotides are TGCAGTGCTAGTCCCTGGGGGGCAACTAATGAAAAACTGTTTTTT.

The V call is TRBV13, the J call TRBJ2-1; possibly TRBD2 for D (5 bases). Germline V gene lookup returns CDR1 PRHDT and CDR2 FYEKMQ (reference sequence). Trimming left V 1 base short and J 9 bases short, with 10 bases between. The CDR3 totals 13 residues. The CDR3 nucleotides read TGTGCCAGCAGCTTAGCCCTCCGGGGTGAGCAGTTCTTC. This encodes CASSLALRGEQFF.

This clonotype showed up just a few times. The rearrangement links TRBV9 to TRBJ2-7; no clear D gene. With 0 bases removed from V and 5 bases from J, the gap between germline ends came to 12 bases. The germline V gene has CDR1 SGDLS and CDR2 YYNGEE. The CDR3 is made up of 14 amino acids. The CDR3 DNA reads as TGTGCCAGCAGCGTAGGGGCAGGATGGGACGAGCAGTACTTC. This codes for CASSVGAGWDEQYF.

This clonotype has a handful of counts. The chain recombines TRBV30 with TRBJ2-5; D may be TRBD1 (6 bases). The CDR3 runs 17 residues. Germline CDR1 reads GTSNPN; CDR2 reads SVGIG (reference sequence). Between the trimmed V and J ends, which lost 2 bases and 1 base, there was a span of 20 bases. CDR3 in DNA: TGTGCCTGGAGTTATAGAACGTCAACAGGGACCCAAGAGACCCAGTACTTC. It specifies CAWSYRTSTGTQETQYF. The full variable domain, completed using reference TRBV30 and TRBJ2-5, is SQTIHQWPATLVQPVGSPLSLECTVEGTSNPNLYWYRQAAGRGLQLLFYSVGIGQISSEVPQNLSASRPQDRQFILSSKKLLLSDSGFYLCAWSYRTSTGTQETQYFGPGTRLLVL.

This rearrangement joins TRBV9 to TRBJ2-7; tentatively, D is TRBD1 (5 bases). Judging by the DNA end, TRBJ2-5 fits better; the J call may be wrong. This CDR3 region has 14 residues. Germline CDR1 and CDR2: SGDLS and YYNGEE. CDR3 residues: CASSVDTGVQTQYF. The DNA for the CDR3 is TGTGCCAGCAGCGTAGACACAGGAGTCCAGACCCAGTACTTC.

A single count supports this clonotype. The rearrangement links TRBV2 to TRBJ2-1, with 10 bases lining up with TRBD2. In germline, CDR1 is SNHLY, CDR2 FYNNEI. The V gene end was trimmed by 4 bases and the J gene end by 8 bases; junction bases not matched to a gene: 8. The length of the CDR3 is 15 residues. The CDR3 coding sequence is TGTGCCAGCAGTGGGGCTAGCGGGAGAGGCGATGAGCAGTTCTTC. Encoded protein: CASSGASGRGDEQFF. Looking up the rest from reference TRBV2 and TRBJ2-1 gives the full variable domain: EPEVTQTPSHQVTQMGQEVILRCVPISNHLYFYWYRQILGQKVEFLVSFYNNEISEKSEIFDDQFSVERPDGSNFTLKIRSTKLEDSAMYFCASSGASGRGDEQFFGPGTRLTVL.

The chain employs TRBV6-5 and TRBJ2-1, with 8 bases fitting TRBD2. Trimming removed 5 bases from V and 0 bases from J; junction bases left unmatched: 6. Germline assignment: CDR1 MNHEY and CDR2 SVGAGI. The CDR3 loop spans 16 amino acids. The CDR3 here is CASSLTSGRSYNEQFF. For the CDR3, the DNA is TGTGCCAGCAGTCTAACTAGCGGCCGCTCCTACAATGAGCAGTTCTTC.

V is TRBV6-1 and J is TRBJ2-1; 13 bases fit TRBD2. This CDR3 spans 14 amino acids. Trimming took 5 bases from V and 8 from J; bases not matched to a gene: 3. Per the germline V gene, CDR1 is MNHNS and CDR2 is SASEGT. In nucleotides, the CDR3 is TGTGCCAGCAGTTGGACTAGCGGGAGTGATGAGCAGTTCTTC. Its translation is CASSWTSGSDEQFF.

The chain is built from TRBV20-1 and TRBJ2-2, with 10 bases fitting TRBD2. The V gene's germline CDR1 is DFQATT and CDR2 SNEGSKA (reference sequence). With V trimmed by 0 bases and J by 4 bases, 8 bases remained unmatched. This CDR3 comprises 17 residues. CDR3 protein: CSARDSGAGGLTGELFF. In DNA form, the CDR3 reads TGCAGTGCTAGAGATTCGGGAGCGGGAGGGCTCACCGGGGAGCTGTTTTTT.

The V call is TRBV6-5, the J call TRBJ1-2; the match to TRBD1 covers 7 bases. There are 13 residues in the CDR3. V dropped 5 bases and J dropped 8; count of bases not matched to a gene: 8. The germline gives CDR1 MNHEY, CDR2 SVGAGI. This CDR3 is CASSNRDRGGYTF. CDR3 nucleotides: TGTGCCAGCAGTAACCGGGACAGAGGGGGCTACACCTTC.

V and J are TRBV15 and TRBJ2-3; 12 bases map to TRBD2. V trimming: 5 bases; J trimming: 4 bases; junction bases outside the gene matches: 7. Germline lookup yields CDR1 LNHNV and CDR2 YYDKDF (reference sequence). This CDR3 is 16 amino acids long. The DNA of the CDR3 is TGTGCCACCAGCTTACGACTAGCGGGAGCATCAGATACGCAGTATTTT. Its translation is CATSLRLAGASDTQYF.

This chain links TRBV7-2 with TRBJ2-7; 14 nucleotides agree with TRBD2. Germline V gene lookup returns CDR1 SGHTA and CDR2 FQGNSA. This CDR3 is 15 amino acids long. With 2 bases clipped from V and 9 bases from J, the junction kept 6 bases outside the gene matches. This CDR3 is CASSLSTSGRAGQYF. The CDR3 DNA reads TGTGCCAGCAGCTTATCGACTAGCGGGAGGGCCGGGCAGTACTTC.

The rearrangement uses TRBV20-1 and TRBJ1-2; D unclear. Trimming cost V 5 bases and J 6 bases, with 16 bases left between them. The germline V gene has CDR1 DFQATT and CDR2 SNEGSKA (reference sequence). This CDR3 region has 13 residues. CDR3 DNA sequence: TGCAGTGCTGACCCTGTTGGGGTTGATGGCTACACCTTC. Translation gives CSADPVGVDGYTF.

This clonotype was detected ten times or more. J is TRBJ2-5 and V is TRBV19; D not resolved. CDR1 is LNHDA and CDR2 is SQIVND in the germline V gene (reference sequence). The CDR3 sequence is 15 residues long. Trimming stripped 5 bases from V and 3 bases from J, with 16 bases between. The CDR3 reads CASSSQSTGKETQYF. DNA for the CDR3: TGTGCCAGTAGTTCCCAATCGACTGGGAAAGAGACCCAGTACTTC.

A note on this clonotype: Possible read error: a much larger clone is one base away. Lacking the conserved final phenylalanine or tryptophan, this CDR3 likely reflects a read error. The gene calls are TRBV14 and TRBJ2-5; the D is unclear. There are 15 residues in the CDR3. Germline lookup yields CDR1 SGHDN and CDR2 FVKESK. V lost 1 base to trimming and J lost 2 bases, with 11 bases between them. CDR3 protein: CASSQGAVRQETQYS. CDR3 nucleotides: TGTGCCAGCAGCCAAGGGGCAGTCCGGCAAGAGACCCAGTACTCC.

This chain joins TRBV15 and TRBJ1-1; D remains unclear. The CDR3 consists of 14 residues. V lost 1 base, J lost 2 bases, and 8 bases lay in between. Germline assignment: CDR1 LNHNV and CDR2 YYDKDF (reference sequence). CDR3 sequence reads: CATSRVGINTEAFF. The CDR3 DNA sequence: TGTGCCACCAGCAGAGTGGGGATAAACACTGAAGCTTTCTTT.

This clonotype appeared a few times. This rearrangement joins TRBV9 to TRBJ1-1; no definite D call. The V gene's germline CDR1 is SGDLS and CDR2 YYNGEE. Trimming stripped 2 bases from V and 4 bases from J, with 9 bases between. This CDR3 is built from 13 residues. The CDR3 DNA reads TGTGCCAGCAGCGTGGGGAGTACCACTGAAGCTTTCTTT. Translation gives CASSVGSTTEAFF.

The CDR3 nucleotides read TGTGCCAGTAGTATTGGGGTAGGTCGGTTCGCAGATACGCAGTATTTT. Protein product: CASSIGVGRFADTQYF. The rearrangement links TRBV19 to TRBJ2-3; D not certain. Looked up from germline, CDR1 is LNHDA and CDR2 is SQIVND (reference sequence). V gave up 3 bases and J gave up 4 bases, with 17 bases separating them. The CDR3 runs 16 residues.

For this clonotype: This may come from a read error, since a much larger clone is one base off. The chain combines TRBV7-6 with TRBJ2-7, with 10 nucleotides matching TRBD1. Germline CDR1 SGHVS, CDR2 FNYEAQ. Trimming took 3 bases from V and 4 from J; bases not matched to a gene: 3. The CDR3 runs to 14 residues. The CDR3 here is CASSLGTGVYEQYF. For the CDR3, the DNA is TGTGCCAGCAGCTTGGGGACAGGGGTATACGAGCAGTACTTC.

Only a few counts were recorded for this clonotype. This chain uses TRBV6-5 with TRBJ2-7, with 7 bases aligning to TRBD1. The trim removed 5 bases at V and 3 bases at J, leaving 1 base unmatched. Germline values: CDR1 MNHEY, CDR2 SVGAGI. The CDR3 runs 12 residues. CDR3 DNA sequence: TGTGCCAGCAGTCGACAGGGCTACGAGCAGTACTTC. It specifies CASSRQGYEQYF.

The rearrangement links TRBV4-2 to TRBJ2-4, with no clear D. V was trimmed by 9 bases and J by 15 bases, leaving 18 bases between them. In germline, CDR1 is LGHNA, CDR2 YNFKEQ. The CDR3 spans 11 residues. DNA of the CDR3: TGTGCCAGTAGTATTGGTGCAAATTGGTACTTC. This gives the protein CASSIGANWYF.

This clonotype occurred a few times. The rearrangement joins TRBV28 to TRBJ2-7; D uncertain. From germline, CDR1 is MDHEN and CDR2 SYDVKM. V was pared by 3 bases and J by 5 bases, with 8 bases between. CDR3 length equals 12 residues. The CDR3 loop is CASSFLPDEQYF. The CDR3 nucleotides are TGTGCCAGCAGTTTTCTTCCGGACGAGCAGTACTTC. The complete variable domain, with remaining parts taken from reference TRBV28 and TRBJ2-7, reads DVKVTQSSRYLVKRTGEKVFLECVQDMDHENMFWYRQDPGLGLRLIYFSYDVKMKEKGDIPEGYSVSREKKERFSLILESASTNQTSMYLCASSFLPDEQYFGPGTRLTVT.

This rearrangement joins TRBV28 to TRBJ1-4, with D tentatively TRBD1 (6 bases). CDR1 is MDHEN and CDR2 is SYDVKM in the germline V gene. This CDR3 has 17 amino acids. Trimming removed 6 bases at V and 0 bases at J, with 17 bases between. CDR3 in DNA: TGTGCCAGCAGCTCCATCGGACAGTCTGCAACTAATGAAAAACTGTTTTTT. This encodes CASSSIGQSATNEKLFF.

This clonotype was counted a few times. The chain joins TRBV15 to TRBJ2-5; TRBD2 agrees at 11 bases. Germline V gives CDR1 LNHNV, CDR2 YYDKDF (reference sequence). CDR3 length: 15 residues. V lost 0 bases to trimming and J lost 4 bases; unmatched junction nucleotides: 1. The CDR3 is CATSRETSGGETQYF. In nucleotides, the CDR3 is TGTGCCACCAGCAGAGAAACTAGCGGGGGAGAGACCCAGTACTTC. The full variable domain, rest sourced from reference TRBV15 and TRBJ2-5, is DAMVIQNPRYQVTQFGKPVTLSCSQTLNHNVMYWYQQKSSQAPKLLFHYYDKDFNNEADTPDNFQSRRPNTSFCFLDIRSPGLGDTAMYLCATSRETSGGETQYFGPGTRLLVL.

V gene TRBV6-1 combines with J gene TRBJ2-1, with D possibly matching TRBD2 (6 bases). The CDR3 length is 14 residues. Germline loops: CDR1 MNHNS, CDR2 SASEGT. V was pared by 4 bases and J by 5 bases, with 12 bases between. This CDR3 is CASSGSGVNNEQFF. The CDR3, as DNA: TGTGCCAGCAGTGGGTCGGGAGTCAACAATGAGCAGTTCTTC.